The present T cell receptor beta chain was sequenced within a study of T cell responses to AZD1222 COVID-19 vaccine. In the study overall: Samples with a second dose at about 4 or about 12 weeks were pooled together. Findings and limits, study-wide: The study reported that nearly half of spike-specific TCRs target unmutated variant regions.

Worth noting for this clone: Its specificity is not known.

Data came from immunoSEQ multiplex PCR; TCRdb stores just in-frame clones and leaves some out. The repertoire holds about 150,000 clones, with about 91% as singletons. Between the trimmed V and J ends, which lost 0 bases and 6 bases, there was a span of 18 bases. Germline assignment: CDR1 KGHDR and CDR2 SFDVKD. This CDR3 region has 17 residues. V usage is TRBV24-1 and J usage is TRBJ2-3; the D gene could be TRBD1 or TRBD2 (5 bases each). The specimen was peripheral blood, collected on day 0 of AZD1222 vaccination. This sequence was found in an adult in good health. The CDR3 DNA reads as TGTGCCACCAGTGATTTGGCGGAACAAGGGACGGCTGATACGCAGTATTTT. Amino acid sequence: CATSDLAEQGTADTQYF.